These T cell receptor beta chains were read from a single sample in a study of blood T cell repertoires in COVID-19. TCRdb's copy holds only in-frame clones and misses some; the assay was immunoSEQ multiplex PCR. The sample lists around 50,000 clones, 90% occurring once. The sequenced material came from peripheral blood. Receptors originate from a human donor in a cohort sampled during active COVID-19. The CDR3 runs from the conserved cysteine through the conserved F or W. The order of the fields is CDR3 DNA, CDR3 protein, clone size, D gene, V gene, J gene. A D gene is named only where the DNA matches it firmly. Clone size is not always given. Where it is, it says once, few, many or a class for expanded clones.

CDR3 DNA: TGTGCCAGCAGCCAGGGGAGACTGGACAGGGCTACCTCTAATTCACCCCTCCACTTT
CDR3 protein: CASSQGRLDRATSNSPLHF
clone size: -
D gene: TRBD1
V gene: TRBV14
J gene: TRBJ1-6

CDR3 DNA: TGTGCCAGCAGCCAAGGAGGGGCAGGGGGCATCTATGGCTACACCTTC
CDR3 protein: CASSQGGAGGIYGYTF
clone size: -
D gene: TRBD1
V gene: TRBV4-2
J gene: TRBJ1-2

CDR3 DNA: TGTGCCAGCAGCTTAGCGGGCGGAAGGGGGCACAGCGAGCAGTACTTC
CDR3 protein: CASSLAGGRGHSEQYF
clone size: -
D gene: TRBD1
V gene: TRBV7-9
J gene: TRBJ2-7

CDR3 DNA: TGTGCCAGCAGCCGCCCGGGGGAGAGCTACAATGAGCAGTTCTTC
CDR3 protein: CASSRPGESYNEQFF
clone size: -
D gene: -
V gene: TRBV7-9
J gene: TRBJ2-1

CDR3 DNA: TGTGCCACCAGCAGAGATTACCCCACGGGTGAAGCTTTCTTT
CDR3 protein: CATSRDYPTGEAFF
clone size: -
D gene: -
V gene: TRBV15
J gene: TRBJ1-1

CDR3 DNA: TGTGCCTGGCAGACAGGATTCTCTGGAAACACCATATATTTT
CDR3 protein: CAWQTGFSGNTIYF
clone size: -
D gene: -
V gene: TRBV30
J gene: TRBJ1-3

CDR3 DNA: TGTGCCAGCAGCTCCGCGATACAAGAGACCCAGTACTTC
CDR3 protein: CASSSAIQETQYF
clone size: -
D gene: -
V gene: TRBV5-6
J gene: TRBJ2-5

CDR3 DNA: TGTGCCTGGAGTAAAGGGGGCCGGGAGACCCAGTACTTC
CDR3 protein: CAWSKGGRETQYF
clone size: -
D gene: TRBD1
V gene: TRBV30
J gene: TRBJ2-5

CDR3 DNA: TGTGCCAGCAGTGAACCCCTCCCGGGTGAAAAACTGTTTTTT
CDR3 protein: CASSEPLPGEKLFF
clone size: -
D gene: -
V gene: TRBV2
J gene: TRBJ1-4

CDR3 DNA: TGCGCCAGCAGCCCAGGGACAGCCTATGGCTACACCTTC
CDR3 protein: CASSPGTAYGYTF
clone size: -
D gene: TRBD1
V gene: TRBV5-1
J gene: TRBJ1-2

CDR3 DNA: TGTGCCAGCAGCCTCTCCCGGAGCAATGAGCAGTTCTTC
CDR3 protein: CASSLSRSNEQFF
clone size: -
D gene: -
V gene: TRBV7-3
J gene: TRBJ2-1

CDR3 DNA: TGTGCCAGCAGGGGACAGGGTTCATACGAGCAGTACTTC
CDR3 protein: CASRGQGSYEQYF
clone size: -
D gene: TRBD1
V gene: TRBV2
J gene: TRBJ2-7

CDR3 DNA: TGTGCCAGCAGCATTGGAGGACTAGCAAATGAGCAGTTCTTC
CDR3 protein: CASSIGGLANEQFF
clone size: -
D gene: TRBD2
V gene: TRBV9
J gene: TRBJ2-1

CDR3 DNA: TGTGCCAGCAGCTTAGCGAGCTCCTACGAGCAGTACTTC
CDR3 protein: CASSLASSYEQYF
clone size: -
D gene: -
V gene: TRBV7-2
J gene: TRBJ2-7

CDR3 DNA: TGTGCCAGCAGCTTAGACTTGTTTGGGAGGGCCGAAGAGACCCAGTACTTC
CDR3 protein: CASSLDLFGRAEETQYF
clone size: -
D gene: TRBD2
V gene: TRBV7-8
J gene: TRBJ2-5

CDR3 DNA: TGTGCCAGCAGCTTCCTAGCGGGATACGAGCAGTACTTC
CDR3 protein: CASSFLAGYEQYF
clone size: -
D gene: TRBD2
V gene: TRBV11-3
J gene: TRBJ2-7

CDR3 DNA: TGTGCCAGCAGTTCCCCGGGACAGGGAAACACCGGGGAGCTGTTTTTT
CDR3 protein: CASSSPGQGNTGELFF
clone size: -
D gene: TRBD1
V gene: TRBV2
J gene: TRBJ2-2

CDR3 DNA: TGTGCCTGGAGCGCCCTCGAAAGGGGGGAGCAGTACTTC
CDR3 protein: CAWSALERGEQYF
clone size: once
D gene: -
V gene: TRBV30
J gene: TRBJ2-7

CDR3 DNA: TGTGCCAGCAGCCGGGGAGGGTCATCAAACATTCAGTACTTC
CDR3 protein: CASSRGGSSNIQYF
clone size: -
D gene: TRBD2
V gene: TRBV3-1/TRBV3-2
J gene: TRBJ2-4

CDR3 DNA: TGTGCCAGCAGAGGGGGCGGGGTCCTACAAGAGACCCAGTACTTC
CDR3 protein: CASRGGGVLQETQYF
clone size: -
D gene: -
V gene: TRBV28
J gene: TRBJ2-5

CDR3 DNA: TGTGCCAGCAGTGGGGGACAGGGGGCGCGAGGGGAATACGAGCAGTACTTC
CDR3 protein: CASSGGQGARGEYEQYF
clone size: -
D gene: TRBD1
V gene: TRBV6-1
J gene: TRBJ2-7

CDR3 DNA: TGCGCCAGCAGCCCGGGACAGCCCCCAAATGAGCAGTTCTTC
CDR3 protein: CASSPGQPPNEQFF
clone size: -
D gene: TRBD1
V gene: TRBV5-1
J gene: TRBJ2-1

CDR3 DNA: TGTGCCAGCAGTTCATGGACTAGCCCTACAGATACGCAGTATTTT
CDR3 protein: CASSSWTSPTDTQYF
clone size: few
D gene: TRBD2
V gene: TRBV28
J gene: TRBJ2-3

CDR3 DNA: TGTGCCAGCAGTGAAGGGGGGGGGACCTTTTATGGCTACACCTTC
CDR3 protein: CASSEGGGTFYGYTF
clone size: -
D gene: -
V gene: TRBV6-1
J gene: TRBJ1-2

CDR3 DNA: TGTGCCAGCAGCAGGGACTCCTCTCCATACAATGAGCAGTTCTTC
CDR3 protein: CASSRDSSPYNEQFF
clone size: -
D gene: -
V gene: TRBV11-2
J gene: TRBJ2-1

CDR3 DNA: TGTGCCAGCAGCCCTGGACAGGCTCGGAAACTAGATACGCAGTATTTT
CDR3 protein: CASSPGQARKLDTQYF
clone size: -
D gene: TRBD1
V gene: TRBV7-9
J gene: TRBJ2-3

CDR3 DNA: TGTGCCAGCGCTCCTAGCGGGAGGATCGGGGCCAACGTCCTGACTTTC
CDR3 protein: CASAPSGRIGANVLTF
clone size: -
D gene: TRBD2
V gene: TRBV5-6
J gene: TRBJ2-6

CDR3 DNA: TGTGCCAGCAGCTTAGGACAGGGTGGTTCACCCCTCCACTTT
CDR3 protein: CASSLGQGGSPLHF
clone size: -
D gene: TRBD1
V gene: TRBV7-8
J gene: TRBJ1-6

CDR3 DNA: TGTGCCAGCAGTTTAACTTTCCAAAACTATGGCTACACCTTC
CDR3 protein: CASSLTFQNYGYTF
clone size: -
D gene: -
V gene: TRBV27
J gene: TRBJ1-2

CDR3 DNA: TGTGCCAGCAGGCACGGACAGGAAAGGGGTGAAAAACTGTTTTTT
CDR3 protein: CASRHGQERGEKLFF
clone size: -
D gene: TRBD1
V gene: TRBV3-1/TRBV3-2
J gene: TRBJ1-4

CDR3 DNA: TGTGCCAGCTCACCCCGGGACACTAGTGGCTACACCTTC
CDR3 protein: CASSPRDTSGYTF
clone size: -
D gene: -
V gene: TRBV18
J gene: TRBJ1-2

CDR3 DNA: TGCAGCGTTTCGCAGCGGGCTAGCGGGAGGGGTGAGCAGTTCTTC
CDR3 protein: CSVSQRASGRGEQFF
clone size: -
D gene: TRBD2
V gene: TRBV29-1
J gene: TRBJ2-1

CDR3 DNA: TGTGCCAGCAGGGGTCACAGGGGAGCGAGCAATCAGCCCCAGCATTTT
CDR3 protein: CASRGHRGASNQPQHF
clone size: few
D gene: TRBD1
V gene: TRBV2
J gene: TRBJ1-5

CDR3 DNA: TGTGCCAGCTCACCAAGGGCGGGTGAAGCTTTCTTT
CDR3 protein: CASSPRAGEAFF
clone size: -
D gene: -
V gene: TRBV18
J gene: TRBJ1-1

CDR3 DNA: TGTGCCAGCAGCCATCGGGGGGCCACTGAAGCTTTCTTT
CDR3 protein: CASSHRGATEAFF
clone size: -
D gene: -
V gene: TRBV3-1/TRBV3-2
J gene: TRBJ1-1

CDR3 DNA: TGTGCCAGCAGCGTAGCTCAGGGCTCCTACGAGCAGTACTTC
CDR3 protein: CASSVAQGSYEQYF
clone size: -
D gene: -
V gene: TRBV9
J gene: TRBJ2-7

CDR3 DNA: TGTGCCAGTAGTATAGATCTTGCGTCCGGGGAGCTGTTTTTT
CDR3 protein: CASSIDLASGELFF
clone size: -
D gene: -
V gene: TRBV19
J gene: TRBJ2-2

CDR3 DNA: TGTGCCAGCAGGTATTCTGCGGGAGTTAGCTCCTACAATGAGCAGTTCTTC
CDR3 protein: CASRYSAGVSSYNEQFF
clone size: -
D gene: TRBD2
V gene: TRBV5-4
J gene: TRBJ2-1

CDR3 DNA: TGTGCCAGCAGCTGGGACATCAACTCTGGAAACACCATATATTTT
CDR3 protein: CASSWDINSGNTIYF
clone size: -
D gene: -
V gene: TRBV7-2
J gene: TRBJ1-3

CDR3 DNA: TGTGCCAGCAGCTTGGGGCAGGGGAACACCGGGGAGCTGTTTTTT
CDR3 protein: CASSLGQGNTGELFF
clone size: -
D gene: -
V gene: TRBV5-4
J gene: TRBJ2-2

CDR3 DNA: TGTGCCAGCAGCATTACTAGCGGGAGTAGGGATGAGCAGTTCTTC
CDR3 protein: CASSITSGSRDEQFF
clone size: -
D gene: TRBD2
V gene: TRBV7-9
J gene: TRBJ2-1

CDR3 DNA: TGTGCCAGCAGCTTGGTCGGGGGTGACACAGATACGCAGTATTTT
CDR3 protein: CASSLVGGDTDTQYF
clone size: -
D gene: -
V gene: TRBV5-6
J gene: TRBJ2-3

CDR3 DNA: TGCGCCAGCAGCTTCGGGAGGGGGAACGGAGAGACCCAGTACTTC
CDR3 protein: CASSFGRGNGETQYF
clone size: -
D gene: TRBD2
V gene: TRBV5-1
J gene: TRBJ2-5

CDR3 DNA: TGTGCCAGTAGTATTACCCTACTAGCGGGATCTGTCTACGAGCAGTACTTC
CDR3 protein: CASSITLLAGSVYEQYF
clone size: -
D gene: TRBD2
V gene: TRBV19
J gene: TRBJ2-7

CDR3 DNA: TGTGCCAGCAGCGGGCAGGACAAGTACAATGAGCAGTTCTTC
CDR3 protein: CASSGQDKYNEQFF
clone size: once
D gene: -
V gene: TRBV7-2
J gene: TRBJ2-1

CDR3 DNA: TGTGCCAGCAGTTTGACAGGGTCCAATGAGCAGTTCTTC
CDR3 protein: CASSLTGSNEQFF
clone size: -
D gene: TRBD1
V gene: TRBV28
J gene: TRBJ2-1

CDR3 DNA: TGTGCCAGCAGTGATCCGAGGGCCCTAGAGACCCAGTACTTC
CDR3 protein: CASSDPRALETQYF
clone size: -
D gene: -
V gene: TRBV25-1
J gene: TRBJ2-5